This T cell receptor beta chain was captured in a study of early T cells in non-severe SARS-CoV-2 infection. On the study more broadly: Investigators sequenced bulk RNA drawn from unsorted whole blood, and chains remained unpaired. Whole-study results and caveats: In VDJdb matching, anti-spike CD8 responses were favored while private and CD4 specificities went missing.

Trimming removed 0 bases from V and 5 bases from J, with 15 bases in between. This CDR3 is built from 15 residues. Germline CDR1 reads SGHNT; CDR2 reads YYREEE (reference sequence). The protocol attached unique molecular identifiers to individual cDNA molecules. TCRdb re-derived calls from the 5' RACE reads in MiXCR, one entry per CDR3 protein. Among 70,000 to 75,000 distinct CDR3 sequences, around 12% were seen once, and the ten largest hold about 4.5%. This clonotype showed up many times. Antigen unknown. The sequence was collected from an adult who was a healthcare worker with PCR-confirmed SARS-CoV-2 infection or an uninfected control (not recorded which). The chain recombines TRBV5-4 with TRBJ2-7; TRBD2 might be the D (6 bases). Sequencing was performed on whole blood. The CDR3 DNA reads TGTGCCAGCAGCTTGGAAGGCAGGGAGGTAGACGAGCAGTACTTC. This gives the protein CASSLEGREVDEQYF.